The entry that follows covers one TCR beta chain sequence. This CDR3 contains 16 residues. The germline CDR1 and CDR2 sequences are SGHVS and FQNEAQ. Trimming removed 5 bases from V and 1 base from J, with 17 bases in between. This sample was included in a study of T cell changes during pregnancy in multiple sclerosis. TCRdb keeps only in-frame clones here, not all; method: immunoSEQ multiplex PCR. The sample holds about 42,000 clones; approximately 90% are singletons and the top ten take roughly 1%. The chain has TRBV7-8 and TRBJ1-1, with D perhaps TRBD1 (6 bases). The clonotype originates from a female donor with multiple sclerosis, enrolled in a pregnancy study. This sample comprised CD4+ T cells from peripheral blood mononuclear cells, obtained in the second trimester of pregnancy. CDR3: CASSKRDTLRNTEAFF. CDR3 nucleotides: TGTGCCAGCAGCAAAAGGGACACCCTACGGAACACTGAAGCTTTCTTT.